A few counts support the clone carrying this TCR beta chain. CDR1 and CDR2 (germline): MNHEY, SVGEGT. The V segment lost 4 bases and the J segment 6 bases; nucleotides outside the gene matches: 13. This CDR3 has 18 amino acids. The sample originates from a study of blood T cells in healthy people across ages. Alongside a J-beta primer mix, a sample-barcoded 5' primer served in a second PCR lasting roughly 7 to 11 cycles. MiXCR, applied by TCRdb to the 5' RACE reads, yields one record per CDR3 protein. The sample records approximately 900,000 distinct CDR3 sequences, roughly 28% being singletons. The sample was also linked to a second study, of T cells of mothers and their children.

This receptor was identified in a woman aged 40 to 50 in good health. The sequenced sample consisted of blood. The chain is built from TRBV6-2 or TRBV6-3 and TRBJ2-3; 13 bases map to TRBD2. The CDR3 is CASSFNPTTSGGMDTQYF. The DNA for the CDR3 is TGTGCCAGCAGTTTCAACCCGACGACTAGCGGGGGGATGGATACGCAGTATTTT.